The 27 T cell receptor beta chains presented below share a single source sample, sequenced in a study of blood T cell repertoires in COVID-19. Sequenced by immunoSEQ multiplex PCR; TCRdb stores in-frame clones only, minus some. The sample shows roughly 330,000 clones, 80% to 90% of them seen only once. The sample taken for sequencing was PBMCs or T cells enriched from blood (not recorded which). The receptors derive from a man under 40 who had recovered from COVID-19.

The rearrangement joins TRBV19 to TRBJ1-5; TRBD1 matches at 7 bases. Germline V gene lookup returns CDR1 LNHDA and CDR2 SQIVND (reference sequence). With V trimmed by 3 bases and J by 2 bases, 7 bases remained unmatched. The CDR3 has 16 residues. The CDR3 loop reads CASSIDRAARNQPQHF. The DNA for the CDR3 is TGTGCCAGTAGTATTGACAGGGCCGCTCGCAATCAGCCCCAGCATTTT.

The genes are TRBV28 and TRBJ1-4, with 7 bases that match TRBD1. The V gene end was trimmed by 5 bases and the J gene end by 3 bases; junction bases not matched to a gene: 3. The length of the CDR3 is 14 residues. Germline loops: CDR1 MDHEN, CDR2 SYDVKM. CDR3 sequence: CASSPGTANEKLFF. The CDR3 bases are TGTGCCAGCAGTCCCGGGACAGCTAATGAAAAACTGTTTTTT.

The CDR3 reads CASRDEQGNGYTF. The CDR3 region has the DNA TGTGCCAGCAGGGACGAACAGGGGAACGGCTACACCTTC. The V gene is TRBV28, the J gene TRBJ1-2; 7 bases line up with TRBD1. This CDR3 comprises 13 residues. Germline assignment: CDR1 MDHEN and CDR2 SYDVKM. With V trimmed by 6 bases and J by 8 bases, 9 bases remained unmatched.

This clone occurred a few times. V usage is TRBV6-5 and J usage is TRBJ1-4, with 10 bases aligning to TRBD1. CDR1 is MNHEY and CDR2 is SVGAGI in the germline V gene. The CDR3 length is 16 residues. The junction had 10 bases not matched to a gene; V was cut back by 2 bases and J by 10 bases. CDR3 nucleotide sequence: TGTGCCAGCAGTTACAAGACCGGGACAGGGGCGGGAAAACTGTTTTTT. It codes for CASSYKTGTGAGKLFF.

J is TRBJ1-5 and V is TRBV6-5, with D unclear. The CDR3 totals 13 residues. Trimming left V 7 bases short and J 0 bases short, with 7 bases between. Per the germline V gene, CDR1 is MNHEY and CDR2 is SVGAGI. CDR3 coding DNA: TGTGCCAGCAAGAGCAATAGCAATCAGCCCCAGCATTTT. Its protein is CASKSNSNQPQHF.

The V and J genes are TRBV9 and TRBJ1-5; D call uncertain. Trimming shortened V by 4 bases and J by 2 bases, and 7 bases separated the two germline ends. The CDR3 has 13 residues. CDR1 and CDR2 (germline): SGDLS, YYNGEE. DNA for the CDR3: TGTGCCAGCAGCCCCGGGGGCAATCAGCCCCAGCATTTT. This translates into CASSPGGNQPQHF.

This chain joins TRBV5-1 and TRBJ2-2; 9 nucleotides align to TRBD1. V shed 4 bases, J shed 3 bases, and the junction held 4 bases outside the gene matches. CDR1 and CDR2 (germline): SGHRS, YFSETQ. The CDR3 consists of 15 residues. Written as DNA, the CDR3 is TGCGCCAGCAGCCTAAGGACAGGGGACACCGGGGAGCTGTTTTTT. As protein: CASSLRTGDTGELFF.

V and J are TRBV27 and TRBJ2-7; 9 nucleotides align to TRBD1. J was trimmed by 3 bases and V by 5 bases; bases with no gene match: 5. CDR3 size: 14 residues. Germline CDR1 reads MNHEY; CDR2 reads SMNVEV (reference sequence). CDR3 bases: TGTGCCAGCAGTCCCGGGACAGGGTACTACGAGCAGTACTTC. Its translation: CASSPGTGYYEQYF.

The CDR3 loop is CASSEGLEETQYF. The DNA of the CDR3 is TGTGCCAGCAGCGAGGGACTGGAAGAGACCCAGTACTTC. V is TRBV5-6 and J is TRBJ2-5, with D possibly being TRBD2 (6 bases). The germline V gene has CDR1 SGHDT and CDR2 YYEEEE. CDR3 size: 13 residues. V lost 4 bases, J lost 3 bases, and 10 bases lay in between. Complete variable domain (other parts from reference TRBV5-6 and TRBJ2-5): DAGVTQSPTHLIKTRGQQVTLRCSPKSGHDTVSWYQQALGQGPQFIFQYYEEEERQRGNFPDRFSGHQFPNYSSELNVNALLLGDSALYLCASSEGLEETQYFGPGTRLLVL.

This clone was seen once. This sequence joins TRBV2 and TRBJ2-7, with D tentatively TRBD2 (6 bases). CDR1 is SNHLY, CDR2 FYNNEI, per germline. V lost 6 bases, J lost 3 bases, and 9 bases lay in between. The CDR3 covers 12 residues. The CDR3 here is CASRLANYEQYF. The CDR3 DNA reads TGTGCCAGCAGACTAGCTAACTACGAGCAGTACTTC.

This chain uses TRBV2 with TRBJ2-1; 11 bases match TRBD1. J gave up 4 bases and V 6 bases, and 5 bases lay outside the gene matches. The CDR3 has 15 amino acids. The V gene's germline CDR1 is SNHLY and CDR2 FYNNEI. CDR3 bases: TGTGCCAGCAGCGCGGGACAGGGGGGATACAATGAGCAGTTCTTC. This encodes CASSAGQGGYNEQFF.

The rearrangement links TRBV12-5 to TRBJ2-5; D perhaps matches TRBD1 (5 bases). The CDR3 totals 16 residues. The germline gives CDR1 LGHNT, CDR2 FRNRAP. V was clipped by 3 bases and J by 5 bases, with 19 bases between them. The CDR3 DNA sequence: TGTGCTAGTGGTTTCCGACAGCCGACAAGCCTGGAGACCCAGTACTTC. This encodes CASGFRQPTSLETQYF.

V gene TRBV4-1 combines with J gene TRBJ2-2; D remains unclear. The CDR3 is made up of 15 amino acids. Germline-derived CDR1 and CDR2 are MGHRA and YSYEKL. The germline V and J ends were trimmed by 0 bases and 3 bases, with 8 bases remaining between them. CDR3 nucleotide sequence: TGCGCCAGCAGCCAAGACGAACAGTACACCGGGGAGCTGTTTTTT. It translates to CASSQDEQYTGELFF.

The CDR3 sequence is CASQGGGFTEAFF. The CDR3 DNA reads as TGTGCTAGCCAGGGAGGGGGATTCACTGAAGCTTTCTTT. The V call is TRBV12-5, the J call TRBJ1-1; perhaps TRBD1 as D (6 bases). The germline V and J ends were trimmed by 9 bases and 4 bases, with 15 bases remaining between them. The germline V gene has CDR1 LGHNT and CDR2 FRNRAP. The CDR3 is 13 amino acids.

The CDR3 DNA is TGTGCCTGGGCCAAGGCCAACGTCCTGACTTTC. Residues: CAWAKANVLTF. The chain is built from TRBV30 and TRBJ2-6; no definite D call. Germline V gives CDR1 GTSNPN, CDR2 SVGIG (reference sequence). The CDR3 is 11 residues long. V was clipped by 5 bases and J by 6 bases, with 5 bases between them.

This clone was counted a few times. The V call is TRBV2, the J call TRBJ2-7, with TRBD1 identical over 8 bases. The CDR3 spans 14 residues. Germline values: CDR1 SNHLY, CDR2 FYNNEI. V lost 3 bases, J lost 7 bases, and 8 bases stayed unmatched. CDR3 bases: TGTGCCAGCAGTGACGGGCAGGGGGCGAGAGAGCAGTACTTC. This sequence encodes CASSDGQGAREQYF.

The chain recombines TRBV2 with TRBJ2-3, with 9 bases lining up with TRBD2. CDR1 and CDR2 from the germline V gene are SNHLY and FYNNEI. This CDR3 has 20 amino acids. V was pared by 4 bases and J by 2 bases, with 19 bases of the junction left unmatched. CDR3 residues: CASSVDDGLAGSRYTDTQYF. The CDR3 nucleotides read TGTGCCAGCAGTGTGGATGATGGGCTAGCGGGGAGTCGATACACAGATACGCAGTATTTT.

This sequence joins TRBV13 and TRBJ2-7, with D perhaps matching TRBD1 (5 bases). The length of the CDR3 is 15 residues. The V gene lost 4 bases and the J gene lost 3 bases, with 16 bases spanning the gap. The germline gives CDR1 PRHDT, CDR2 FYEKMQ (reference sequence). Written as DNA, the CDR3 is TGTGCCAGCAGCTCCAAACCGACAGCCTTCTACGAGCAGTACTTC. It codes for CASSSKPTAFYEQYF.

For the CDR3, the DNA is TGTGCCAGCAGTTTCCGGGGGGGCTATGGCTACACCTTC. The encoded protein is CASSFRGGYGYTF. The gene calls are TRBV28 and TRBJ1-2; TRBD1 is a possible D gene (5 bases). Per germline, CDR1 MDHEN and CDR2 SYDVKM. CDR3 length equals 13 residues. Trimming left V 3 bases short and J 4 bases short, with 9 bases between.

The CDR3 sequence: CASGQWAAQPQHF. CDR3 sequence (DNA): TGTGCCAGCGGACAGTGGGCCGCGCAGCCCCAGCATTTT. The rearrangement links TRBV27 to TRBJ1-5, with D tentatively TRBD1 (6 bases). V was pared by 8 bases and J by 7 bases, with 15 bases between. CDR1 and CDR2 from the germline V gene are MNHEY and SMNVEV (reference sequence). The CDR3 runs 13 residues.

The chain carries TRBV28 and TRBJ1-5; 7 bases are a match to TRBD1. V was clipped by 5 bases and J by 3 bases; unmatched bases: 10. CDR1 MDHEN and CDR2 SYDVKM come from the germline V gene. The CDR3 runs to 16 residues. The CDR3 loop is CASSMTGKGINQPQHF. Written as DNA, the CDR3 is TGTGCCAGCAGTATGACAGGGAAAGGAATCAATCAGCCCCAGCATTTT. The complete variable domain, with remaining parts taken from reference TRBV28 and TRBJ1-5, reads DVKVTQSSRYLVKRTGEKVFLECVQDMDHENMFWYRQDPGLGLRLIYFSYDVKMKEKGDIPEGYSVSREKKERFSLILESASTNQTSMYLCASSMTGKGINQPQHFGDGTRLSIL.

The rearrangement joins TRBV4-1 to TRBJ1-2; TRBD1 might be the D (5 bases). Deletions cut 1 base from V and 6 bases from J, with 15 bases between. There are 15 residues in the CDR3. Germline V gene sequence: CDR1 MGHRA, CDR2 YSYEKL. The CDR3 sequence: CASSQVFTGINGYTF. The DNA for the CDR3 is TGCGCCAGCAGCCAAGTTTTTACAGGAATAAATGGCTACACCTTC.

This chain joins TRBV7-8 and TRBJ1-1, with D possibly TRBD1 on 6 matching bases. The CDR3 length is 16 residues. CDR1 and CDR2 from the germline V gene are SGHVS and FQNEAQ. The ends were cut back, 5 bases at V and 5 bases at J, with 21 bases in the middle. The CDR3 spells CASSPPGGGPLTEAFF. CDR3 bases: TGTGCCAGCAGCCCTCCTGGCGGGGGGCCCTTAACTGAAGCTTTCTTT.

The chain has TRBV15 and TRBJ2-7; D is uncertain. The CDR3 totals 12 residues. V was pared by 3 bases and J by 6 bases, with 9 bases between. The germline V gene encodes CDR1 LNHNV and CDR2 YYDKDF (reference sequence). CDR3 DNA: TGTGCCACCAGCAGCGAGGTCGTCGAGCAGTACTTC. It codes for CATSSEVVEQYF.

The rearrangement links TRBV10-3 to TRBJ2-7; 8 bases match TRBD1. Germline V gives CDR1 ENHRY, CDR2 SYGVKD. CDR3 length equals 15 residues. V lost 3 bases, J lost 6 bases, and 10 bases stayed unmatched. CDR3 bases: TGTGCCATCAGTGACATGACACGACAGGGGAGCGAGCAGTACTTC. This gives the protein CAISDMTRQGSEQYF.

This chain joins TRBV30 and TRBJ2-3; D perhaps matches TRBD1 (6 bases). CDR1 and CDR2 from the germline V gene are GTSNPN and SVGIG (reference sequence). Trimming removed 2 bases from V and 3 bases from J, with 15 bases in between. CDR3 length: 15 amino acids. Here the CDR3 reads CAWSSGLTGTDTQYF. CDR3 DNA sequence: TGTGCCTGGAGTAGTGGACTTACAGGGACAGATACGCAGTATTTT.

V gene TRBV2 combines with J gene TRBJ1-5; D is unresolved. The V and J ends lost 8 bases and 1 base respectively, with 24 bases between them. The CDR3 sequence is 18 residues long. The V gene's germline CDR1 is SNHLY and CDR2 FYNNEI. The CDR3 protein is CASAALRWPSESNQPQHF. The CDR3 DNA reads as TGTGCCAGCGCAGCTCTTAGGTGGCCAAGCGAAAGCAATCAGCCCCAGCATTTT. The whole variable domain, remainder taken from reference TRBV2 and TRBJ1-5, is EPEVTQTPSHQVTQMGQEVILRCVPISNHLYFYWYRQILGQKVEFLVSFYNNEISEKSEIFDDQFSVERPDGSNFTLKIRSTKLEDSAMYFCASAALRWPSESNQPQHFGDGTRLSIL.